A selection of T cell receptor beta chains follows, all from one sample in a study of shared clonotypes between healthy human individuals. Repertoires were generated with immunoSEQ multiplex PCR, while TCRdb's copy carries only in-frame clones and drops some. This table has 2.3 million or so clones, approximately 95% appearing once. The sequenced sample consisted of naive CD4+ T cells from PBMCs. The receptors derive from a man aged 18 to 35 in good health. Some clones in this sample may be carry-over from other donors' samples. Both conserved end residues are part of each CDR3. D genes are given only for firm matches. Expanded clones are given a class, and other clones once, few, many or no size at all.

CDR3 | DNA | V | size | J | D
CASSPGQVSSYNEQFF | TGCGCCAGCAGCCCGGGACAAGTGAGCTCCTACAATGAGCAGTTCTTC | TRBV5-1 | NA | TRBJ2-1 | NA
CASRHWGQGEYYGYTF | TGTGCCAGCAGACATTGGGGACAGGGAGAATACTATGGCTACACCTTC | TRBV27 | NA | TRBJ1-2 | TRBD1
CASSLSDTQYF | TGTGCCAGCAGCCTCTCGGATACGCAGTATTTT | TRBV7-9 | NA | TRBJ2-3 | NA
CASSSGTILGPGELFF | TGTGCCAGCAGCTCGGGGACTATACTAGGACCCGGGGAGCTGTTTTTT | TRBV5-4 | NA | TRBJ2-2 | TRBD2
CASSSEIFTYEQYF | TGTGCCAGCAGCTCTGAGATTTTCACCTACGAGCAGTACTTC | TRBV7-2 | NA | TRBJ2-7 | NA
CASSLVNLADLNEQFF | TGCGCCAGCAGCTTGGTTAATCTAGCGGACCTCAATGAGCAGTTCTTC | TRBV5-1 | NA | TRBJ2-1 | TRBD2
CASSQAMSGRALETQYF | TGTGCCAGCAGCCAAGCGATGAGCGGGAGGGCGTTAGAGACCCAGTACTTC | TRBV14 | NA | TRBJ2-5 | TRBD2
CASGLTAREQYF | TGTGCTAGTGGTCTCACGGCCCGCGAGCAGTACTTC | TRBV12-5 | NA | TRBJ2-7 | NA
CAWSPKSGQGSTEAFF | TGTGCCTGGAGCCCCAAGTCGGGACAGGGGAGTACTGAAGCTTTCTTT | TRBV30 | few | TRBJ1-1 | TRBD1
CASSLFRTGDEKLFF | TGTGCCAGCAGTTTATTCCGGACAGGAGATGAAAAACTGTTTTTT | TRBV28 | NA | TRBJ1-4 | TRBD1
CASSVELAGPLGGEQFF | TGTGCCAGCAGCGTAGAACTAGCGGGACCTCTTGGGGGTGAGCAGTTCTTC | TRBV9 | once | TRBJ2-1 | TRBD2
CASSSEGFGWGETQYF | TGTGCCAGCAGCTCGGAAGGTTTTGGCTGGGGAGAGACCCAGTACTTC | TRBV11-2 | NA | TRBJ2-5 | NA
CASSGPGSMNTEAFF | TGTGCCAGCAGTGGCCCCGGGTCGATGAACACTGAAGCTTTCTTT | TRBV25-1 | NA | TRBJ1-1 | NA
CASSDDRGPHEQYF | TGTGCCAGCAGTGACGACAGGGGGCCGCACGAGCAGTACTTC | TRBV2 | NA | TRBJ2-7 | TRBD1
CASSGRGPSYEQYF | TGTGCCAGCAGCGGGAGGGGCCCCTCCTACGAGCAGTACTTC | TRBV5-4 | NA | TRBJ2-7 | TRBD2
CASRGTGTGSYEQYF | TGTGCCAGCAGGGGTACCGGGACAGGGTCCTACGAGCAGTACTTC | TRBV27 | NA | TRBJ2-7 | TRBD1
CASSIQGRNTEAFF | TGTGCCAGCAGCATACAGGGAAGAAACACTGAAGCTTTCTTT | TRBV21-1 | few | TRBJ1-1 | NA
CASSLKLSGQDEQFF | TGCGCCAGCAGCTTGAAGCTTTCGGGACAGGATGAGCAGTTCTTC | TRBV5-1 | few | TRBJ2-1 | TRBD1
CASSYADRLGNTIYF | TGTGCCAGCAGTTACGCGGACAGACTCGGAAACACCATATATTTT | TRBV6-5 | NA | TRBJ1-3 | NA
CASRERGDSYNEQFF | TGTGCCAGCAGGGAAAGAGGGGACTCCTACAATGAGCAGTTCTTC | TRBV2 | NA | TRBJ2-1 | NA
CASSVGQSNQPQHF | TGTGCCAGCAGCGTAGGGCAGTCCAATCAGCCCCAGCATTTT | TRBV9 | NA | TRBJ1-5 | NA
CAWSTGNQPQHF | TGTGCCTGGAGCACAGGGAATCAGCCCCAGCATTTT | TRBV30 | NA | TRBJ1-5 | NA
CATSRDPLAYEQYF | TGTGCCACCAGCAGAGATCCACTAGCCTACGAGCAGTACTTC | TRBV15 | once | TRBJ2-7 | NA
CASSLFQGKNTDTQYF | TGTGCCAGCTCACTATTCCAAGGGAAAAACACAGATACGCAGTATTTT | TRBV18 | NA | TRBJ2-3 | NA
CASSLSSYEQYF | TGTGCCAGCTCACTCAGCTCCTACGAGCAGTACTTC | TRBV18 | NA | TRBJ2-7 | NA
CASSHLLAGFYNEQFF | TGCGCCAGCAGCCATCTACTAGCGGGGTTCTACAATGAGCAGTTCTTC | TRBV4-1 | NA | TRBJ2-1 | TRBD2
CASSQGPVGSYNEQFF | TGTGCCAGCAGCCAAGGCCCCGTAGGGTCCTACAATGAGCAGTTCTTC | TRBV4-2 | NA | TRBJ2-1 | NA
CASSRRGNTIYF | TGTGCCAGCAGTAGGAGGGGAAACACCATATATTTT | TRBV28 | NA | TRBJ1-3 | NA
CASSSDRGVGGTEAFF | TGTGCCAGCAGCTCGGACAGGGGAGTGGGCGGCACTGAAGCTTTCTTT | TRBV7-9 | NA | TRBJ1-1 | TRBD1
CASSSGIWGISSYNEQFF | TGTGCCAGCAGCTCAGGGATTTGGGGGATTAGCTCCTACAATGAGCAGTTCTTC | TRBV5-6 | NA | TRBJ2-1 | NA
CASSATRGGRPYEQYF | TGTGCCAGCAGCGCGACCCGCGGGGGTCGCCCCTACGAGCAGTACTTC | TRBV28 | NA | TRBJ2-7 | TRBD2
CASSVGIRDSGRVSYNEQFF | TGTGCCAGCAGCGTAGGTATCCGGGATAGCGGGAGAGTGTCCTACAATGAGCAGTTCTTC | TRBV9 | NA | TRBJ2-1 | TRBD2
CASSYDRFGEQFF | TGTGCCAGCAGTTACGACAGGTTTGGTGAGCAGTTCTTC | TRBV6-5 | NA | TRBJ2-1 | NA
CASSVFGETQYF | TGTGCCAGCAGCGTATTTGGAGAGACCCAGTACTTC | TRBV9 | NA | TRBJ2-5 | NA
CASSLGGTGTQPQHF | TGTGCCAGCAGCTTAGGAGGGACAGGGACTCAGCCCCAGCATTTT | TRBV7-9 | NA | TRBJ1-5 | TRBD1
CASSSGSYEQYF | TGCGCCAGCAGCTCAGGATCCTACGAGCAGTACTTC | TRBV5-1 | NA | TRBJ2-7 | NA
CASREDIRTNTGELFF | TGTGCCAGTAGGGAAGACATCCGAACGAACACCGGGGAGCTGTTTTTT | TRBV19 | NA | TRBJ2-2 | NA
CASSPNNEQYF | TGTGCCAGCAGCCCGAATAATGAGCAGTACTTC | TRBV16 | NA | TRBJ2-7 | NA
CASSPLEAGSSYEQYF | TGTGCCAGCAGTCCTCTCGAGGCGGGCTCCTCCTACGAGCAGTACTTC | TRBV27 | NA | TRBJ2-7 | NA
CSVDTRQPEAFF | TGCAGCGTTGATACTAGACAGCCTGAAGCTTTCTTT | TRBV29-1 | NA | TRBJ1-1 | NA
CASSYISGTGADTQYF | TGTGCCAGCAGTTACATCTCCGGGACAGGGGCAGATACGCAGTATTTT | TRBV6-5 | NA | TRBJ2-3 | TRBD1
CASSLQASSYNEQFF | TGCGCCAGCAGCTTGCAGGCTAGCTCCTACAATGAGCAGTTCTTC | TRBV5-1 | NA | TRBJ2-1 | NA
CSARAGATNEKLFF | TGCAGCGCCCGGGCCGGGGCAACTAATGAAAAACTGTTTTTT | TRBV29-1 | NA | TRBJ1-4 | NA
CATGGPYEQYF | TGTGCCACAGGCGGCCCCTACGAGCAGTACTTC | TRBV25-1 | NA | TRBJ2-7 | NA
CASSLGQFEAFF | TGTGCCAGCTCATTGGGACAGTTTGAAGCTTTCTTT | TRBV18 | NA | TRBJ1-1 | TRBD1
CAISPSQSGNQPQHF | TGTGCCATCAGCCCTTCCCAGTCGGGCAATCAGCCCCAGCATTTT | TRBV10-3 | NA | TRBJ1-5 | NA
CASRAPGLSLVETQYF | TGCGCCAGCAGAGCGCCGGGACTTTCGTTAGTAGAGACCCAGTACTTC | TRBV10-1 | NA | TRBJ2-5 | NA
CSVLQRVEQFF | TGCAGCGTCTTACAGCGGGTTGAGCAGTTCTTC | TRBV29-1 | NA | TRBJ2-1 | NA
CASRLAGGPQYNEQFF | TGTGCCAGCAGGCTAGCGGGAGGCCCCCAATACAATGAGCAGTTCTTC | TRBV7-2 | NA | TRBJ2-1 | TRBD2
CASRATGINYGYTF | TGCGCCAGCAGAGCGACAGGGATCAACTATGGCTACACCTTC | TRBV4-1 | NA | TRBJ1-2 | TRBD1
CASNRAGGRYNEQFF | TGTGCCAGCAACCGAGCTGGCGGGAGATACAATGAGCAGTTCTTC | TRBV7-2 | few | TRBJ2-1 | TRBD2
CASSLWTSGRLSYEQYF | TGTGCCAGCAGCCTATGGACTAGCGGGAGACTCTCCTACGAGCAGTACTTC | TRBV21-1 | NA | TRBJ2-7 | NA
CASSLASGNQETQYF | TGTGCCAGCAGCTTAGCGAGCGGGAACCAAGAGACCCAGTACTTC | TRBV7-9 | NA | TRBJ2-5 | TRBD2
CASSLGLFDGYTF | TGTGCCAGCAGTTTAGGACTGTTTGATGGCTACACCTTC | TRBV27 | NA | TRBJ1-2 | NA
CASSFTGSTEAFF | TGTGCCAGCAGCTTCACAGGGAGCACTGAAGCTTTCTTT | TRBV11-3 | NA | TRBJ1-1 | NA
CASSVGSGASTDTQYF | TGTGCCAGCAGCGTAGGTTCGGGAGCTAGCACAGATACGCAGTATTTT | TRBV9 | NA | TRBJ2-3 | NA
CASRQGGGTEAFF | TGTGCCAGCAGACAAGGGGGTGGAACTGAAGCTTTCTTT | TRBV7-3 | NA | TRBJ1-1 | NA
CASSSDRRGRTLSYTF | TGTGCCAGCAGTTCCGACCGCAGGGGACGGACCCTTAGCTACACCTTC | TRBV28 | NA | TRBJ1-2 | NA
CASSLGPQEQFF | TGTGCCAGCAGCTTGGGCCCCCAGGAGCAGTTCTTC | TRBV5-6 | few | TRBJ2-1 | NA